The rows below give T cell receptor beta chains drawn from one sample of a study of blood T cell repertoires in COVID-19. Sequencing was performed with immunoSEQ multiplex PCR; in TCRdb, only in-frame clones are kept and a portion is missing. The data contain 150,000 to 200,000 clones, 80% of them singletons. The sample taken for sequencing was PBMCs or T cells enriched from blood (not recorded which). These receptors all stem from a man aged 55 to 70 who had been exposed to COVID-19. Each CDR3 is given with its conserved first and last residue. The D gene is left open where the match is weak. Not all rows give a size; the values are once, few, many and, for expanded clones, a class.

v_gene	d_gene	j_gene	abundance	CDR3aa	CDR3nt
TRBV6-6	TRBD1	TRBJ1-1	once	CASNQGGNTEAFF	TGTGCCAGCAATCAGGGGGGAAACACTGAAGCTTTCTTT
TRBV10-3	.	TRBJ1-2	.	CAISEAGAPGGYTF	TGTGCCATCAGTGAGGCAGGGGCACCTGGTGGCTACACCTTC
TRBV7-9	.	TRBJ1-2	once	CASSLGGASGYTF	TGTGCCAGCAGCTTAGGTGGGGCGAGTGGCTACACCTTC
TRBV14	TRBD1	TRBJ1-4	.	CASSQGAGQGGKLFF	TGTGCCAGCAGCCAAGGCGCTGGACAGGGGGGAAAACTGTTTTTT
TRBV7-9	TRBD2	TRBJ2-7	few	CASSFRTSDEQYF	TGTGCCAGCAGCTTCCGGACTAGCGACGAGCAGTACTTC
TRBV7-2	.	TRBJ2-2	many	CASSLSRGRGTGELFF	TGTGCCAGCAGTTTAAGCAGGGGGCGGGGGACCGGGGAGCTGTTTTTT
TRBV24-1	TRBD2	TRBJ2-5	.	CATSDPGLVPETQYF	TGTGCCACCAGTGATCCGGGACTAGTACCCGAGACCCAGTACTTC
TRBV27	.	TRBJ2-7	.	CASSFTATYEQYF	TGTGCCAGCAGTTTCACAGCTACCTACGAGCAGTACTTC
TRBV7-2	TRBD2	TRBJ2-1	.	CASSFSGDLSYNEQFF	TGTGCCAGCAGCTTCAGCGGGGACCTCTCCTACAATGAGCAGTTCTTC
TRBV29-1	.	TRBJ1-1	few	CSASNLPNTEAFF	TGCAGCGCATCTAACTTACCGAACACTGAAGCTTTCTTT
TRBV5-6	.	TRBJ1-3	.	CASSFNRQPRSGNTIYF	TGTGCCAGCAGCTTCAACCGACAGCCCCGGTCTGGAAACACCATATATTTT
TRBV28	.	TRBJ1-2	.	CASSFPTGGRGYTF	TGTGCCAGCAGTTTCCCCACGGGGGGCCGGGGCTACACCTTC
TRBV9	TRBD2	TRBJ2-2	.	CASSEGFGWLAGTGELFF	TGTGCCAGCAGCGAGGGATTCGGGTGGCTAGCGGGAACCGGGGAGCTGTTTTTT
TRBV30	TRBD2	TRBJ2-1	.	CAWSVSVLAGFNEQFF	TGTGCCTGGAGTGTATCGGTGCTAGCGGGATTCAATGAGCAGTTCTTC
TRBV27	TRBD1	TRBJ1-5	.	CASSLSAAGQGFNQPQHF	TGTGCCAGCAGTTTATCGGCCGCGGGACAGGGATTCAATCAGCCCCAGCATTTT
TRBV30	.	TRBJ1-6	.	CAWSVGQGRNSPLHF	TGTGCCTGGAGTGTAGGTCAGGGAAGGAATTCACCCCTCCACTTT
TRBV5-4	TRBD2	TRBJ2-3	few	CASRLLAATDTQYF	TGTGCCAGCCGATTGCTAGCGGCCACAGATACGCAGTATTTT
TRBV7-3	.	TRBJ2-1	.	CASSLLGPYGEQFF	TGTGCCAGCAGCTTACTTGGGCCATACGGTGAGCAGTTCTTC
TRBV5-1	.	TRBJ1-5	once	CASRETYNQPQHF	TGCGCCAGCAGGGAGACGTACAATCAGCCCCAGCATTTT
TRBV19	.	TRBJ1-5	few	CASAQDLAQHF	TGTGCCAGTGCACAGGATTTGGCCCAGCATTTT
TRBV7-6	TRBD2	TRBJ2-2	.	CASSFLAGGTGELFF	TGTGCCAGCAGCTTCCTAGCGGGAGGGACCGGGGAGCTGTTTTTT
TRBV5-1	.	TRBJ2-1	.	CASSRNGSPYNEQFF	TGCGCCAGCAGCCGAAACGGGTCGCCTTACAATGAGCAGTTCTTC
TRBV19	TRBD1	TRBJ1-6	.	CATSGQGNSPLHF	TGTGCCACCTCGGGACAGGGGAATTCACCCCTCCACTTT
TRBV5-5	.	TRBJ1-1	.	CASSSRGRDTEAFF	TGTGCCAGCAGCTCCAGGGGTAGGGACACTGAAGCTTTCTTT
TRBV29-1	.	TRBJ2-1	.	CSADRLDEQFF	TGCAGCGCTGACAGGTTGGATGAGCAGTTCTTC
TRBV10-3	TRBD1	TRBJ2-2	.	CATTGTGGTGELFF	TGTGCCACCACCGGGACAGGGGGTACCGGGGAGCTGTTTTTT
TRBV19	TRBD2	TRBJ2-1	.	CASSQGAGDEQFF	TGTGCCAGTTCCCAGGGAGCGGGGGATGAGCAGTTCTTC